This T cell receptor (beta chain) was recovered during a study of Ad26.COV2.S vaccination and SARS-CoV-2 variants (dated by TCRdb to the early 2020s). Regarding the study in general: Vaccine-arm donors came from COV1001, a multicentre, randomized, double-blind, placebo-controlled phase I-IIa trial of Ad26.COV2.S in healthy adults. Dosing of Ad26.COV2.S was intramuscular, at either 5x10^10 or 1x10^11 viral particles, delivered as one shot or as two shots spaced 56 days apart. TCRbeta repertoire sequencing served as the tool for gauging how specific and how broad the SARS-CoV-2-reactive T cell receptors were following Ad26.COV2.S vaccination. A total of roughly 30 samples were included in the TCR-sequenced set, comprising around 19 Ad26.COV2.S vaccine recipients, 5 placebo recipients and 8 SARS-CoV-2 convalescent individuals. Trial participants were randomized into five groups of five, in which low-dose or high-dose Ad26.COV2.S was given once or twice, or placebo was given on both occasions. Throughout the experiments and outcome assessment, investigators stayed blinded to trial group allocation. General findings and caveats noted by the study authors: After vaccination, substantial breadth of spike-specific CD8+ and CD4+ T cell responses was reported. Comparable non-spike TCR breadth was observed between vaccine and placebo recipients, consistent with only spike being contained in the vaccine. The authors noted that the TCR breadth and depth analyses may have underestimated total T cell responses. Compared with placebo recipients, Ad26.COV2.S recipients showed higher spike-specific TCR breadth (P = 0.0014). The study lacked the statistical power to compare responses across vaccine doses or regimens.

Here V drops 3 bases and J drops 3 bases, and the junction holds 3 bases not matched to any gene. From a lookup of the germline V gene (reference sequence), CDR1 and CDR2 are MNHEY and SMNVEV. The CDR3 measures 15 amino acids from cysteine to phenylalanine. Only the CDR3 part of the read is kept: 45 bases, read in frame from the first base. Worth noting for this clone: Its cognate antigen has yet to be identified. No base-level quality is on record; no much larger clone is a single base apart.

This sample's treatment or condition label indicates: some 20 received Ad26.COV2.S at low or high dose, single or two shots; several received placebo; per-sample allocation not given. Repertoires of vaccine and placebo recipients were sequenced from samples taken on day 63 after the first injection. In Cohort 1b, around 25 adults aged 18-55 years were enrolled at a single site in Boston, USA, between 29 July and 7 August 2020. Ad26.COV2.S was a replication-incompetent adenovirus type 26 vector that expressed a prefusion-stabilized SARS-CoV-2 spike protein derived from the original Wuhan strain. TCRbeta CDR3 regions were sequenced with the immunoSEQ Assay. After extraction, genomic DNA underwent amplification by bias-controlled multiplex PCR, followed by high-throughput sequencing. The paper's data handling went like this. To quantify the absolute abundance of each unique TCRbeta CDR3 region, sequences were collapsed and filtered. T cell fraction was estimated by normalization of TCRbeta template counts to usable DNA, with usable DNA being measured through amplification of reference genes present in all nucleated cells. Repertoire TCRs were annotated as SARS-CoV-2-specific when V gene, CDR3 amino acid sequence and J gene were exactly matched to a known reactive TCR set. The reference SARS-CoV-2 TCR set was derived from MIRA and filtered for enrichment in COVID-19-positive ImmuneCODE repertoires, a step that removed public or cross-reactive TCRs. Drawing on the MIRA antigens, annotated TCRs were analysed further at the level of specific ORF or position within ORF. Breadth was defined as the number of annotated unique rearrangements divided by the total number of unique productive rearrangements, and depth was defined as the summed frequency of the annotated unique rearrangements. Two-sided Wilcoxon rank-sum tests were applied when comparing TCR breadth between groups. TCRdb limited this immuneACCESS table to in-frame rearrangements with V and J called. A share of clones is missing; checked studies link under half to unresolved V genes, and the rest is unexplained. That table supplies the V and J calls and clone size; D and trimming were determined from the DNA. For this sample the table gives 250,000 to 300,000 clones, of which more than 70% were detected only once. About 3.1% of the sample belongs to the ten largest clones.

This specimen consisted of peripheral blood, obtained in a trial of Ad26.COV2.S vaccine versus placebo. The clonotype was recovered from a person between 18 and 65 years old who received the Ad26.COV2.S COVID-19 vaccine or a placebo. Rearrangement joined TRBV27 to TRBJ2-1, with 9 middle bases fitting TRBD2. The nucleotide sequence reads as follows: TGTGCCAGCAGTTTCCTAGCGGGGAACTACAATGAGCAGTTCTTC. Its protein product is CASSFLAGNYNEQFF.